This T cell receptor (beta chain) originates from a study of early T cells in non-severe SARS-CoV-2 infection. Study details: Sequencing used unsorted whole-blood bulk RNA, so chains lack pairing. General study findings and limits: Anti-spike CD8 responses were favored in VDJdb matching, and private and CD4 specificities were missed.

Individual cDNA molecules each received unique molecular identifiers attached to them. TCRdb passed the 5' RACE reads through MiXCR, listing each CDR3 protein once. Of roughly 67,000 distinct CDR3 sequences listed, about a tenth were seen once; the top ten hold 6.4%. Trimming removed 1 base at V and 3 bases at J, with 11 bases between. The CDR3 spans 15 residues. Looked up from germline, CDR1 is SGHKS and CDR2 is YYEKEE (reference sequence). This clonotype was observed many times. What it recognizes is unknown. This TCR was recovered from an adult who was a healthcare worker with PCR-confirmed SARS-CoV-2 infection or an uninfected control (not recorded which). The V call is TRBV5-5, the J call TRBJ1-5, with a weak D call TRBD1 (5 bases). The sequencing input was whole blood. CDR3 protein: CASSLRGVPNQPQHF. The DNA of the CDR3 is TGTGCCAGCAGCTTGCGGGGGGTCCCCAATCAGCCCCAGCATTTT.